One T cell receptor (beta chain) is described in this entry. The data derive from a study of blood T cell repertoires in COVID-19. Study overall: Specimens from acute and convalescent COVID-19 originated in the United States, Italy and Spain. T cells, B-cell-depleted T cells, or PBMCs supplied cDNA or gDNA.

The authors' processing: Amplifying reference gene primers gave estimates of nucleated cell counts. TCRdb's table, derived via immunoSEQ multiplex PCR, lists solely in-frame clones and lacks some. That table supplies the V and J calls and clone size; D and trimming were determined from the DNA. The sample holds 250,000 to 350,000 clones, around 82% seen once. The CDR3 has 15 residues. Trimming at V came to 9 bases and at J to 0 bases, leaving 11 bases not matched to a gene. Germline V CDR1 and CDR2: SGHRS, YFSETQ. The Seattle patients, enrolled during active infection, were followed longitudinally. This chain joins TRBV5-1 and TRBJ2-5; 7 bases align to TRBD2. This receptor was identified in a person aged 65 to 85 with COVID-19, enrolled during active disease. The sequencing input was peripheral blood. The CDR3 here is CATSASGTYQETQYF. As DNA, the CDR3 is TGCGCCACCTCGGCCAGCGGGACGTACCAAGAGACCCAGTACTTC.